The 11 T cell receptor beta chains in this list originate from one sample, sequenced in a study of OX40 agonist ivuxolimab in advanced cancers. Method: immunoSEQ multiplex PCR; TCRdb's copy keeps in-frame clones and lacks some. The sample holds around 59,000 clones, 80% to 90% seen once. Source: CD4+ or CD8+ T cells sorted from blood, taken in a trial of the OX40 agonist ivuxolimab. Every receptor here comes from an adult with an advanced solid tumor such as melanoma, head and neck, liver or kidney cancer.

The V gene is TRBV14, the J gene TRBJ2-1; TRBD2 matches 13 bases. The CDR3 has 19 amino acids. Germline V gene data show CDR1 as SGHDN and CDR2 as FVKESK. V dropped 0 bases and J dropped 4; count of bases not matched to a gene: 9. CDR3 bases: TGTGCCAGCAGCCAAGATTTCGTGACTAGCGGGAGGCTTTACAATGAGCAGTTCTTC. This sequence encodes CASSQDFVTSGRLYNEQFF.

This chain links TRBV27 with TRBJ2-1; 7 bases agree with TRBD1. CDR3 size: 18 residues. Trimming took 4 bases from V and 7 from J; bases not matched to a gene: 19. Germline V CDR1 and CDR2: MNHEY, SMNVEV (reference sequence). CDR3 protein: CASSSWARGPSKGNEQFF. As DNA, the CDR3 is TGTGCCAGCAGTTCATGGGCGAGGGGGCCCTCAAAGGGGAATGAGCAGTTCTTC.

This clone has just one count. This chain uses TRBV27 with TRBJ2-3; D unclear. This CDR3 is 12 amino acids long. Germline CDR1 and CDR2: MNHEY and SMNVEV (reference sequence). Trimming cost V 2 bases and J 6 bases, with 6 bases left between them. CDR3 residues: CASSLDGDTQYF. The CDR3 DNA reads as TGTGCCAGCAGTTTAGATGGCGATACGCAGTATTTT.

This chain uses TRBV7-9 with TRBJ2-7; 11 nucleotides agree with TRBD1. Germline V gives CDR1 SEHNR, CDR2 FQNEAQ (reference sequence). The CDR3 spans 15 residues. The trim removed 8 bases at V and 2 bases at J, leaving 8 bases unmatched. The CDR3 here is CASGGQGEGAYEQYF. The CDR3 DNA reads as TGTGCCAGCGGGGGACAGGGGGAAGGCGCCTACGAGCAGTACTTC.

Here the CDR3 DNA reads TGTGCCAGCAGTAGGTGGAACAATGAGCAGTTCTTC. It yields the protein CASSRWNNEQFF. This rearrangement joins TRBV9 to TRBJ2-1, with D unclear. V lost 5 bases to trimming and J lost 5 bases, with 8 bases between them. Germline lookup yields CDR1 SGDLS and CDR2 YYNGEE. The CDR3 extends over 12 amino acids.

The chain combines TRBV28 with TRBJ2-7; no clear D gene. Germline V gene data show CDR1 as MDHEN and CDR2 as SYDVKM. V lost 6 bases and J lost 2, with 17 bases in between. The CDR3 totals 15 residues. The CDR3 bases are TGTGCCAGCAGCAACAGAGAAACCAAGCCCTACGAGCAGTACTTC. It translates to CASSNRETKPYEQYF.

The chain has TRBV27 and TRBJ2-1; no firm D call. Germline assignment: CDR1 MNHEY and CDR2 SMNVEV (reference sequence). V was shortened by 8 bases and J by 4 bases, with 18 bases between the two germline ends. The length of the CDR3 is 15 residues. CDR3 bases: TGTGCCAGCCAACCGGAAGCGACTTATTACAATGAGCAGTTCTTC. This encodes CASQPEATYYNEQFF.

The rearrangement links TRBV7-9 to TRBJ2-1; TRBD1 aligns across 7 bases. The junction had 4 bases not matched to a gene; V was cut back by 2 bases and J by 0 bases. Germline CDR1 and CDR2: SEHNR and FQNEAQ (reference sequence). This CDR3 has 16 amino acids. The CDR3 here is CASSLNRGLSYNEQFF. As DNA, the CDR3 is TGTGCCAGCAGCTTAAATAGGGGGCTCTCCTACAATGAGCAGTTCTTC.

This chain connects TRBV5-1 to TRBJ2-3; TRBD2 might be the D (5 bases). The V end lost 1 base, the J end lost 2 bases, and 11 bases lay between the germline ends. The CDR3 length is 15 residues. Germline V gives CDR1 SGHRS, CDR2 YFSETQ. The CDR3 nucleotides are TGCGCCAGCAGCTTGTCACCGGGGAACACAGATACGCAGTATTTT. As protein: CASSLSPGNTDTQYF.

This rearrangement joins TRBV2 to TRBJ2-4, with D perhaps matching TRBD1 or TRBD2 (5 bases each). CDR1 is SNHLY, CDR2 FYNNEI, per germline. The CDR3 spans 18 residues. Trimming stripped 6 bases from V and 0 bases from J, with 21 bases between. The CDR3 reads CASSTSPRGVLAKNIQYF. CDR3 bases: TGTGCCAGCAGCACGTCCCCCCGAGGGGTACTAGCCAAAAACATTCAGTACTTC.

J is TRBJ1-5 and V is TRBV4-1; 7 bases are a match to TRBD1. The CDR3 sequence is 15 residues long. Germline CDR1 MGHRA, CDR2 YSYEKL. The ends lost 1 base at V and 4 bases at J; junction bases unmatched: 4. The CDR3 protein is CASSQGGQLNQPQHF. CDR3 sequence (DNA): TGCGCCAGCAGCCAAGGGGGACAGTTAAATCAGCCCCAGCATTTT.